Listed here are 26 T cell receptor beta chains from one sample, sequenced in a study of blood T cell repertoires in COVID-19. Only in-frame clones appear in the TCRdb table, and some are missing; sequencing was by immunoSEQ multiplex PCR. Of about 160,000 clones listed, 85% are singletons. The specimen sequenced was peripheral blood. Receptor source: a human donor with acute or convalescent COVID-19. The donor label of this sample is uncertain.

The chain couples TRBV18 to TRBJ2-3, with D possibly being TRBD1 (5 bases). The CDR3 runs 16 residues. Germline lookup yields CDR1 KGHSH and CDR2 LQKENI. Trimming pared 3 bases from V and 1 base from J, leaving 14 bases between. The CDR3 nucleotides read TGTGCCAGCTCACCGATGGGGCAAACAGGCACAGATACGCAGTATTTT. Translating gives CASSPMGQTGTDTQYF. Full variable domain (rest looked up from reference TRBV18 and TRBJ2-3): NAGVMQNPRHLVRRRGQEARLRCSPMKGHSHVYWYRQLPEEGLKFMVYLQKENIIDESGMPKERFSAEFPKEGPSILRIQQVVRGDSAAYFCASSPMGQTGTDTQYFGPGTRLTVL.

The rearrangement uses TRBV4-1 and TRBJ1-6; D is unresolved. Germline V gene sequence: CDR1 MGHRA, CDR2 YSYEKL. This CDR3 spans 18 amino acids. Trimming took 0 bases from V and 2 from J, leaving 14 bases between them. The CDR3 region is CASSQDAAATTYNSPLHF. The CDR3 bases are TGCGCCAGCAGCCAAGATGCGGCAGCAACTACCTATAATTCACCCCTCCACTTT.

This clone was counted a single time. The chain carries TRBV5-4 and TRBJ1-6; no reliable D call. V lost 2 bases and J lost 7, with 10 bases in between. The CDR3 totals 14 residues. Germline-derived CDR1 and CDR2 are SGHNT and YYREEE (reference sequence). The CDR3 is CASSLERGNSPLHF. The DNA for the CDR3 is TGTGCCAGCAGCTTAGAGAGAGGGAATTCACCCCTCCACTTT.

This chain uses TRBV28 with TRBJ1-5; 8 nucleotides match TRBD1. The germline V gene encodes CDR1 MDHEN and CDR2 SYDVKM. V shed 6 bases, J shed 7 bases, and the junction held 14 bases outside the gene matches. The CDR3 consists of 16 residues. The CDR3 loop reads CASSSNSRGRFQPQHF. The CDR3 DNA sequence: TGTGCCAGCAGCTCCAATTCCAGGGGGCGATTCCAGCCCCAGCATTTT.

The V gene is TRBV21-1, the J gene TRBJ2-7; TRBD1 is the table's D call and was not checked against the DNA. TRBV21-1 is shown as a pseudogene. CDR3 length: 16 amino acids. The CDR3 protein is CASSKARQGFWYEQYF. In DNA form, the CDR3 reads TGTGCCAGCAGCAAAGCGAGGCAGGGGTTTTGGTACGAGCAGTACTTC.

The V and J genes are TRBV5-1 and TRBJ1-2, with a weak D call TRBD1 (6 bases). Trimming stripped 0 bases from V and 2 bases from J, with 11 bases between. CDR3 length: 15 amino acids. The V gene's germline CDR1 is SGHRS and CDR2 YFSETQ. Here the CDR3 reads CASSLDGQPNYGYTF. The CDR3 DNA reads as TGCGCCAGCAGCTTGGACGGACAGCCGAACTATGGCTACACCTTC.

The gene calls are TRBV7-2 and TRBJ1-1; TRBD1 aligns across 9 bases. Germline CDR1 and CDR2: SGHTA and FQGNSA. J gave up 5 bases and V 6 bases, and 4 bases lay outside the gene matches. This CDR3 spans 13 amino acids. The CDR3 protein is CASRVQGATEAFF. DNA of the CDR3: TGTGCCAGCAGGGTACAGGGGGCGACTGAAGCTTTCTTT. Based on the CDR3 plus reference TRBV7-2 and TRBJ1-1, the full variable domain is GAGVSQSPSNKVTEKGKDVELRCDPISGHTALYWYRQSLGQGLEFLIYFQGNSAPDKSGLPSDRFSAERTGGSVSTLTIQRTQQEDSAVYLCASRVQGATEAFFGQGTRLTVV.

The chain couples TRBV30 to TRBJ1-4; tentative D call: TRBD1 (6 bases). The CDR3 extends over 14 amino acids. Between the trimmed V and J ends, which lost 0 bases and 8 bases, there was a span of 13 bases. Per germline, CDR1 GTSNPN and CDR2 SVGIG (reference sequence). This CDR3 is CAWSVRTVSEKLFF. The CDR3, as DNA: TGTGCCTGGAGTGTCCGGACAGTTAGCGAAAAACTGTTTTTT. Combining the CDR3 with reference TRBV30 and TRBJ1-4 gives the whole variable domain SQTIHQWPATLVQPVGSPLSLECTVEGTSNPNLYWYRQAAGRGLQLLFYSVGIGQISSEVPQNLSASRPQDRQFILSSKKLLLSDSGFYLCAWSVRTVSEKLFFGSGTQLSVL.

This chain links TRBV5-1 with TRBJ1-1, with D tentatively TRBD1 (5 bases). The CDR3 runs 14 residues. CDR1 and CDR2 from the germline V gene are SGHRS and YFSETQ. Trimming removed 2 bases from V and 1 base from J, with 9 bases in between. CDR3 DNA: TGCGCCAGCAGCTTCCAGGGAGGGAACACTGAAGCTTTCTTT. Translation gives CASSFQGGNTEAFF.

This clone was recorded only once. This sequence joins TRBV6-5 and TRBJ1-3, with D maybe TRBD1 (5 bases). The CDR3 is 15 residues long. CDR1 and CDR2 (germline): MNHEY, SVGAGI. V was shortened by 8 bases and J by 4 bases, with 18 bases between the two germline ends. The CDR3 spells CASAPMGRTGNTIYF. The CDR3 region has the DNA TGTGCCAGCGCCCCCATGGGGCGTACAGGAAACACCATATATTTT.

The V and J genes are TRBV5-1 and TRBJ1-6; 8 bases are a match to TRBD1. Germline-derived CDR1 and CDR2 are SGHRS and YFSETQ. V trimming: 2 bases; J trimming: 9 bases; junction bases outside the gene matches: 4. The CDR3 has 14 residues. The CDR3 bases are TGCGCCAGCAGCTTAGGACAGGGTAGTTCACCCCTCCACTTT. Translation gives CASSLGQGSSPLHF.

CDR3 nucleotide sequence: TGTGCCAGTAGTATAGCCCCTAGTCTGGATACGCAGTATTTT. It is translated as CASSIAPSLDTQYF. This chain connects TRBV19 to TRBJ2-3; D gene unclear. Trimming pared 1 base from V and 6 bases from J, leaving 11 bases between. This CDR3 has 14 residues. Per germline, CDR1 LNHDA and CDR2 SQIVND (reference sequence).

This clone was observed a single time. This sequence joins TRBV7-9 and TRBJ1-3; 7 nucleotides line up with TRBD1. The V and J ends lost 1 base and 3 bases, in that order; junction bases with no gene match: 15. This CDR3 has 19 amino acids. Per the germline V gene, CDR1 is SEHNR and CDR2 is FQNEAQ (reference sequence). Here the CDR3 DNA reads TGTGCCAGCAGCTTAGTTGCGGGACAGTCACGGACGAGTGGAAACACCATATATTTT. It specifies CASSLVAGQSRTSGNTIYF. The whole variable domain, remainder taken from reference TRBV7-9 and TRBJ1-3, is DTGVSQNPRHKITKRGQNVTFRCDPISEHNRLYWYRQTLGQGPEFLTYFQNEAQLEKSRLLSDRFSAERPKGSFSTLEIQRTEQGDSAMYLCASSLVAGQSRTSGNTIYFGEGSWLTVV.

The V call is TRBV24-1, the J call TRBJ1-2; 12 bases align to TRBD1. Germline CDR1 and CDR2: KGHDR and SFDVKD. This CDR3 comprises 12 residues. V lost 9 bases, J lost 8 bases, and 3 bases stayed unmatched. CDR3 sequence (DNA): TGTGCCACCCGGGACAGGGGGCTCGGCTACACCTTC. Translation gives CATRDRGLGYTF.

The chain links TRBV5-1 to TRBJ2-7, with D possibly matching TRBD2 (5 bases). With 4 bases removed from V and 5 bases from J, the gap between germline ends came to 19 bases. The CDR3 is 15 amino acids. CDR1 and CDR2 (germline): SGHRS, YFSETQ. The CDR3 nucleotides read TGCGCCAGCAGCCCCGGGAAAGCCCTGAACGACGAGCAGTACTTC. Translating it yields CASSPGKALNDEQYF.

This chain joins TRBV30 and TRBJ1-2; D not certain. The CDR3 contains 11 residues. The V gene lost 7 bases and the J gene lost 6 bases, with 12 bases spanning the gap. Looked up from germline, CDR1 is GTSNPN and CDR2 is SVGIG (reference sequence). The CDR3 loop is CALGVTNGYTF. The DNA of the CDR3 is TGTGCCTTGGGTGTTACTAATGGCTACACCTTC.

The rearrangement uses TRBV7-8 and TRBJ2-1, with TRBD2 identical over 10 bases. Germline V gene sequence: CDR1 SGHVS, CDR2 FQNEAQ. The CDR3 loop spans 19 amino acids. V gave up 2 bases and J gave up 0 bases; unmatched junction bases: 10. The CDR3 region has the DNA TGTGCCAGCAGCTTATGGGCTAGCGGGGGAACAAGCTCCTACAATGAGCAGTTCTTC. Translation gives CASSLWASGGTSSYNEQFF.

The rearrangement uses TRBV2 and TRBJ1-2, with a weak D call TRBD1 (6 bases). Trimming stripped 3 bases from V and 5 bases from J, with 16 bases between. Germline CDR1 SNHLY, CDR2 FYNNEI. This CDR3 contains 15 residues. CDR3 loop: CASSDQAGVEYGYTF. The DNA for the CDR3 is TGTGCCAGCAGTGATCAAGCAGGGGTGGAATATGGCTACACCTTC.

This rearrangement joins TRBV7-9 to TRBJ1-3; D possibly corresponds to TRBD1 (5 bases). The length of the CDR3 is 15 residues. V was shortened by 5 bases and J by 2 bases, with 13 bases between the two germline ends. Germline loops: CDR1 SEHNR, CDR2 FQNEAQ (reference sequence). The DNA for the CDR3 is TGTGCCAGCAGCCCAGACAGACTCCCTGGAAACACCATATATTTT. This sequence encodes CASSPDRLPGNTIYF.

This rearrangement joins TRBV11-1 to TRBJ2-1; D possibly corresponds to TRBD1 (5 bases). Trimming removed 5 bases at V and 6 bases at J, with 20 bases between. CDR3 length equals 16 residues. Germline V gene sequence: CDR1 SGHAT, CDR2 FQDESV (reference sequence). The CDR3 nucleotides read TGTGCCAGCAGCCTGAGGACATCTCCCGGAGCCAATGAGCAGTTCTTC. This codes for CASSLRTSPGANEQFF. Filled out from reference TRBV11-1 and TRBJ2-1, the complete variable domain reads EAEVAQSPRYKITEKSQAVAFWCDPISGHATLYWYRQILGQGPELLVQFQDESVVDDSQLPKDRFSAERLKGVDSTLKIQPAELGDSAMYLCASSLRTSPGANEQFFGPGTRLTVL.

V usage is TRBV30 and J usage is TRBJ2-7; the D gene is possibly TRBD1 (6 bases). Germline V gives CDR1 GTSNPN, CDR2 SVGIG (reference sequence). V lost 0 bases, J lost 2 bases, and 14 bases lay in between. This CDR3 comprises 15 residues. For the CDR3, the DNA is TGTGCCTGGAGTGTCGGTATTTGGGGGCCCTACGAGCAGTACTTC. This encodes CAWSVGIWGPYEQYF.

The genes are TRBV6-6 and TRBJ2-7; TRBD1 aligns across 7 bases. Per germline, CDR1 MNHNY and CDR2 SVGAGI (reference sequence). J lost 3 bases, V lost 6 bases, and 14 bases had no gene match. This CDR3 is built from 16 residues. Here the CDR3 DNA reads TGTGCCAGCAGCCCCCAAAGCACAGGGGTAGGCTACGAGCAGTACTTC. Its translation is CASSPQSTGVGYEQYF.

This clone was seen only once. The CDR3 here is CASSLSARARTDTQYF. DNA for the CDR3: TGTGCCAGCAGCTTATCCGCGAGGGCGCGCACAGATACGCAGTATTTT. The chain carries TRBV11-3 and TRBJ2-3; maybe TRBD2 (5 bases). This CDR3 has 16 amino acids. V dropped 2 bases and J dropped 1 base, with 13 bases sitting between them. Per the germline V gene, CDR1 is SGHNT and CDR2 is YENEEA.

The chain joins TRBV7-3 to TRBJ1-1; TRBD1 aligns across 8 bases. The CDR3 length is 15 residues. V trimming: 2 bases; J trimming: 5 bases; junction bases outside the gene matches: 7. Germline-derived CDR1 and CDR2 are SGHTA and FQGTGA. CDR3 nucleotides: TGTGCCAGCAGCTTAGGGCAGGGGGCGCATACTGAAGCTTTCTTT. Residues: CASSLGQGAHTEAFF.

The chain combines TRBV29-1 with TRBJ1-2; 7 bases line up with TRBD1. J lost 3 bases, V lost 5 bases, and 6 bases had no gene match. CDR1 is SQVTM, CDR2 ANQGSEA, per germline. This CDR3 spans 13 amino acids. The CDR3 DNA sequence: TGCAGCGTTTCGCAGGGGGAGGACTATGGCTACACCTTC. It specifies CSVSQGEDYGYTF.

The V call is TRBV6-7, the J call TRBJ2-1; D is possibly TRBD2 (5 bases). TRBV6-7 carries the ORF label, with uncertain function. With 0 bases removed from V and 9 bases from J, the gap between germline ends came to 18 bases. This CDR3 has 16 amino acids. This CDR3 reads CASSYSGNTGWGEQFF. The CDR3 bases are TGTGCCAGCAGTTACTCCGGGAACACCGGGTGGGGTGAGCAGTTCTTC.